This TCR beta chain is from a study of cytomegalovirus exposure and HLA in healthy donors. CDR3 size: 17 residues. Trimming pared 4 bases from V and 0 bases from J, leaving 17 bases between. Germline assignment: CDR1 SGHRS and CDR2 YFSETQ. The PCR employed 60 Vbeta primers together with 13 Jbeta primers. Per the original data handling: It was a later analysis that counted about 80 million unique TCR beta chains, of which some 9.9 million were shared. The method was immunoSEQ multiplex PCR; TCRdb's version includes in-frame clones alone and lacks a portion of them. The V and J calls and clone size are taken from that table; D and trimming were inferred from the DNA. Among 100,000 to 130,000 clones listed, 60% to 75% were seen once.

The chain links TRBV5-1 to TRBJ2-1, with a possible D match to TRBD1 (5 bases). The TCR comes from a man aged 25-40 years in good health and CMV-seronegative. Sequencing was performed on PBMCs. The CDR3 DNA reads TGCGCCAGCAGCCCAGAACCCCGGACACACTCCTACAATGAGCAGTTCTTC. Translated, it gives CASSPEPRTHSYNEQFF.